A selection of T cell receptor beta chains follows, all from one sample in a study of blood T cell repertoires in COVID-19. Clones were sequenced by immunoSEQ multiplex PCR, and TCRdb holds only the in-frame ones, with some missing. This table has under 250,000 clones, roughly 80% appearing once. The sequencing sample was made of peripheral blood. These receptors were obtained from a woman in her 70s with active or convalescent COVID-19. CDR3s include the opening cysteine and the closing phenylalanine or tryptophan. D genes are given only for firm matches. Not every row has a clone size; where given, it reads once, few, many or a size class.

CDR3 | DNA | V | D | J | size
CSVPFREGLDTQYF | TGCAGCGTCCCCTTTCGGGAGGGGTTAGATACGCAGTATTTT | TRBV29-1 | TRBD2 | TRBJ2-3 | .
CAWSVGIGDAEAFF | TGTGCCTGGAGTGTGGGGATAGGGGATGCTGAAGCTTTCTTT | TRBV30 | . | TRBJ1-1 | .
CASSQELSAGFYNEQFF | TGTGCCAGCAGCCAAGAATTGTCAGCGGGATTCTACAATGAGCAGTTCTTC | TRBV3-1/TRBV3-2 | TRBD2 | TRBJ2-1 | once
CASTPLPLYRGPDTQYF | TGTGCCAGCACCCCTCTACCCCTCTACAGGGGTCCAGATACGCAGTATTTT | TRBV21-1 | . | TRBJ2-3 | once
CASSRGGGASGYF | TGTGCCAGCAGTCGAGGCGGGGGGGCATCGGGGTACTTC | TRBV12-3/TRBV12-4 | TRBD2 | TRBJ2-5 | .
CASSPDRVQETQYF | TGTGCCAGCTCACCGGACAGGGTTCAAGAGACCCAGTACTTC | TRBV18 | TRBD1 | TRBJ2-5 | once
CASSVPRLAEKLFF | TGTGCCAGCAGCGTTCCCAGGTTGGCTGAAAAACTGTTTTTT | TRBV9 | . | TRBJ1-4 | .
CASSLQGARGYTF | TGTGCCAGCAGTCTACAGGGGGCGAGGGGCTACACCTTC | TRBV28 | TRBD1 | TRBJ1-2 | once
CASNKAGATNEKLFF | TGTGCCAGTAATAAGGCGGGAGCAACTAATGAAAAACTGTTTTTT | TRBV19 | . | TRBJ1-4 | .
CASSLGQGSDTQYF | TGTGCCAGCAGCTTGGGGCAGGGGTCGGATACGCAGTATTTT | TRBV5-4 | . | TRBJ2-3 | .
CASSREEGFVTEAFF | TGCGCCAGCAGCCGGGAGGAGGGGTTTGTCACTGAAGCTTTCTTT | TRBV4-1 | . | TRBJ1-1 | .
CASSPKGGNTEAFF | TGTGCCAGCAGCCCGAAAGGCGGGAACACTGAAGCTTTCTTT | TRBV7-9 | . | TRBJ1-1 | few
CASSSRMEGETQYF | TGTGCCAGCAGCTCCAGGATGGAGGGGGAGACCCAGTACTTC | TRBV7-3 | . | TRBJ2-5 | .
CASSRTGLAGTDTQYF | TGCGCCAGCAGCCGCACGGGACTAGCGGGCACAGATACGCAGTATTTT | TRBV5-1 | TRBD2 | TRBJ2-3 | .
CASSLRLNTEAFF | TGTGCCAGCAGCTTAAGACTAAACACTGAAGCTTTCTTT | TRBV11-2 | . | TRBJ1-1 | .
CSARVAYTQYF | TGCAGTGCTAGAGTGGCTTATACGCAGTATTTT | TRBV20-1 | . | TRBJ2-3 | .
CAGGGHSNTEAFF | TGTGCCGGGGGGGGACACAGCAACACTGAAGCTTTCTTT | TRBV6-5 | . | TRBJ1-1 | .
CASSYTSGSGGGEQYF | TGTGCCAGCAGTTACACTAGCGGGTCGGGCGGGGGCGAGCAGTACTTC | TRBV6-6 | TRBD2 | TRBJ2-7 | once
CASSPAGGADTQYF | TGTGCCAGCAGTCCGGCGGGAGGTGCAGATACGCAGTATTTT | TRBV5-4 | TRBD2 | TRBJ2-3 | .
CASSRAPNEKLFF | TGTGCCAGCAGCCGAGCCCCTAATGAAAAACTGTTTTTT | TRBV27 | . | TRBJ1-4 | .
CASSPRRETRAEAFF | TGTGCCAGCAGCCCTAGACGGGAAACGCGGGCTGAAGCTTTCTTT | TRBV7-2 | . | TRBJ1-1 | .
CASSLSGERSYEQYF | TGTGCCAGCAGCTTATCGGGGGAGCGGTCCTACGAGCAGTACTTC | TRBV7-2 | . | TRBJ2-7 | .
CSGVGQGLWGYTF | TGCAGCGGAGTAGGACAGGGGTTATGGGGCTACACCTTC | TRBV29-1 | TRBD1 | TRBJ1-2 | few
CASTALEGYGYTF | TGTGCCAGTACCGCCCTCGAGGGCTATGGCTACACCTTC | TRBV19 | . | TRBJ1-2 | few
CASSLALAGLGNTIYF | TGCGCCAGCAGCTTGGCCTTGGCAGGGCTAGGAAACACCATATATTTT | TRBV5-1 | . | TRBJ1-3 | .
CAWRGDRYNEQFF | TGTGCCTGGAGGGGGGACAGATACAATGAGCAGTTCTTC | TRBV30 | TRBD1 | TRBJ2-1 | .
CASSFPTGGHEKLFF | TGTGCCAGCAGTTTCCCCACAGGGGGCCATGAAAAACTGTTTTTT | TRBV28 | TRBD1 | TRBJ1-4 | .
CAISPSNQPQHF | TGTGCCATCAGTCCTTCCAATCAGCCCCAGCATTTT | TRBV10-3 | . | TRBJ1-5 | .